The rows below give T cell receptor beta chains drawn from one sample of a study of blood T cell repertoires in COVID-19. Measured with immunoSEQ multiplex PCR; TCRdb has only the in-frame clones, and not every one. This sample has fewer than 250,000 clones; about four fifths occur once, and the top ten carry 4.5% to 5.5%. Source material: peripheral blood. The receptors were sampled from a woman in her 70s with active or convalescent COVID-19. Each CDR3 is given with its conserved first and last residue.

v_call cdr3_aa
TRBV29-1 CSVEELMAGQYGYTF
TRBV2 CASRPLAGRADTQYF
TRBV4-1 CASSQDQQLNTEAFF
TRBV2 CASSVSAGGTEAFF
TRBV4-2 CASSQARGGRYNYGYTF
TRBV4-2 CASSQEGAGAMNTGELFF
TRBV11-2 CASSRQNSGNTIYF
TRBV30 CAWNGRLIAGGRTTNTGELFF
TRBV2 CASSGGLAHYGYTF
TRBV15 CATSTRSTGQSPLHF
TRBV29-1 CSVVGQGQGRYTEAFF
TRBV5-6 CASSFIAIAGGGTDTQYF
TRBV19 CASIPGRGAGKNTEAFF
TRBV6-1 CASSDGIAEQFF
TRBV19 CASSEEGRYTDTQYF
TRBV19 CASSDRGGYGQPQHF
TRBV4-2 CASSQGRAGGLLENTDTQYF
TRBV12-5 CASGTRLANKDTDTQYF
TRBV27 CASTPLWGRENNEQFF
TRBV18 CASSPDWGLNSPLHF
TRBV7-6 CASSHAGIGRGNTGELFF
TRBV5-1 CASSLGSGRVSYNEQFF
TRBV2 CASTGPGNYGYTF
TRBV28 CASSLGGLAYNEQFF
TRBV2 CASSVAQGSRYGYTF
TRBV18 CASSALIGNTIYF
TRBV15 CATRDGRVRNQPQHF
TRBV7-6 CAGQEREGSSYNEQFF
TRBV5-1 CASSLKQGGEKLFF
TRBV5-1 CASSLARGTGELFF
TRBV3-1/TRBV3-2 CASSQDLGGYTDTQYF
TRBV11-2 CASSPQFIGELFF
TRBV6-5 CASSQQSGSNQPQHF
TRBV5-4 CASSLPRGSGDEQFF
TRBV28 CASSLIQGGEKLFF
TRBV6-6 CASSPGEGYREQYF
TRBV7-9 CASSSGSLIAYF
TRBV29-1 CSVEEEGIGYGYTF
TRBV28 CAATPGLAANTGELFF
TRBV18 CASSPPAVYNEQFF
TRBV18 CASSQPGLGAYEQYF
TRBV13 CASSLGGLGGLEQYF
TRBV18 CASSPPGLAGGGGYEQYF
TRBV10-3 CAISGYRGNTEAFF
TRBV5-6 CASSLRSPSTDTQYF
TRBV11-2 CASSGRLAGGDEQFF
TRBV18 CASSPPRGDTEAFF
TRBV9 CASSVEGAPYYGYTF
TRBV4-1 CASSQGGGDTQYF
TRBV7-6 CASSPRQVNSPLHF
TRBV19 CASSTNRGRGYEQYF
TRBV7-9 CASSFGATGGDWEKLFF
TRBV29-1 CSVEPLGTVRGETQYF